A selection of T cell receptor beta chains follows, all from one sample in a study of blood T cells in healthy people across ages. TCRdb re-called the 5' RACE reads with MiXCR, one entry per CDR3 protein. The sample lists fewer than 2,000,000 distinct CDR3 sequences, 30% to 40% occurring once. The sample comprised blood. All receptors derive from a human donor in good health. Both conserved end residues are part of each CDR3. The D gene is left open where the match is weak. The size of a clone is reported for some rows only, either as once, few or many, or as a class for expanded clones.

J: TRBJ2-3; V: TRBV15; D: -; size: many; CDR3: CATSRDIRADTQYF; DNA: TGTGCCACCAGCAGAGATATCCGGGCAGATACGCAGTATTTT
J: TRBJ2-7; V: TRBV5-6; D: -; size: once; CDR3: CASSLGLLVHEQYF; DNA: TGTGCCAGCAGCTTAGGGCTCCTAGTCCACGAGCAGTACTTC
J: TRBJ2-5; V: TRBV6-6; D: -; size: -; CDR3: CASSPRRGEGETQYF; DNA: TGTGCCAGCAGTCCCCGTCGGGGAGAGGGGGAGACCCAGTACTTC
J: TRBJ2-5; V: TRBV15; D: TRBD1; size: -; CDR3: CATRGLTGGPETQYF; DNA: TGTGCCACCAGGGGACTGACAGGGGGCCCAGAGACCCAGTACTTC
J: TRBJ2-7; V: TRBV4-3; D: TRBD1; size: many; CDR3: CASSQEPAGQGRYEQYF; DNA: TGCGCCAGCAGCCAAGAACCCGCGGGACAGGGCCGCTACGAGCAGTACTTC
J: TRBJ2-7; V: TRBV7-9; D: -; size: -; CDR3: CASSPNPGEVGWYEQYF; DNA: TGTGCCAGCAGCCCGAATCCAGGGGAGGTGGGCTGGTACGAGCAGTACTTC
J: TRBJ2-1; V: TRBV4-1; D: -; size: -; CDR3: CASSQPAGVTHNEQFF; DNA: TGCGCCAGCAGCCAACCTGCAGGGGTTACCCACAATGAGCAGTTCTTC
J: TRBJ1-5; V: TRBV7-2; D: TRBD1; size: -; CDR3: CASSLDGQVSNQPQHF; DNA: TGTGCCAGCAGCTTAGACGGACAGGTGAGCAATCAGCCCCAGCATTTT
J: TRBJ2-7; V: TRBV7-2; D: -; size: few; CDR3: CASSPVFWGVGYEQYF; DNA: TGTGCCAGCAGCCCCGTGTTTTGGGGCGTCGGTTACGAGCAGTACTTC
J: TRBJ2-7; V: TRBV7-2; D: TRBD1; size: -; CDR3: CASSLTGLSSYGQYF; DNA: TGCGCCAGCAGCTTGACAGGGCTTAGCTCCTACGGGCAGTACTTC
J: TRBJ2-4; V: TRBV7-2; D: TRBD2; size: -; CDR3: CASSFASGGGENIQYF; DNA: TGTGCCAGCAGCTTCGCCAGCGGGGGGGGAGAAAACATTCAGTACTTC
J: TRBJ2-5; V: TRBV24-1; D: TRBD1; size: few; CDR3: CATSEGTARETQYF; DNA: TGTGCCACCAGTGAGGGGACAGCGCGGGAGACCCAGTACTTC
J: TRBJ2-5; V: TRBV6-2/TRBV6-3; D: -; size: -; CDR3: CASRAGGQRRGSYF; DNA: TGTGCCAGCAGGGCCGGGGGACAGAGAAGAGGTTCGTACTTC
J: TRBJ2-1; V: TRBV12-3/TRBV12-4; D: TRBD1; size: -; CDR3: CASSPNLGQGPYNEQFF; DNA: TGTGCCAGCAGTCCAAATCTCGGACAGGGCCCCTACAATGAGCAGTTCTTC
J: TRBJ2-1; V: TRBV6-5; D: TRBD2; size: -; CDR3: CASSYLSGGGYNEQFF; DNA: TGTGCCAGCAGTTACCTTAGCGGGGGAGGCTACAATGAGCAGTTCTTC
J: TRBJ2-3; V: TRBV11-2; D: -; size: -; CDR3: CASSSLRGRVTTQYF; DNA: TGTGCCAGCAGCTCCCTACGGGGCCGTGTTACTACGCAGTATTTT
J: TRBJ2-1; V: TRBV7-9; D: TRBD2; size: few; CDR3: CASSRMGTGGEQFF; DNA: TGTGCCAGCAGCCGGATGGGTACGGGGGGTGAGCAGTTCTTC
J: TRBJ2-7; V: TRBV6-5; D: TRBD1; size: few; CDR3: CASSNRGDSYEQYF; DNA: TGTGCCAGTTCAAACAGGGGGGACTCCTACGAGCAGTACTTC
J: TRBJ2-3; V: TRBV29-1; D: -; size: -; CDR3: CSVDKGPRASQYF; DNA: TGCAGCGTTGATAAGGGACCTCGTGCATCGCAGTATTTT
J: TRBJ1-2; V: TRBV7-2; D: -; size: -; CDR3: CASSATGTNYGYTF; DNA: TGTGCCAGCAGCGCCACCGGGACCAACTATGGCTACACCTTC
J: TRBJ2-1; V: TRBV7-2; D: TRBD1; size: -; CDR3: CASSLVPGQGTEQFF; DNA: TGTGCCAGCAGCTTAGTGCCGGGACAGGGGACTGAGCAGTTCTTC
J: TRBJ2-3; V: TRBV5-6; D: TRBD1; size: few; CDR3: CASSIRWGSPDREGEAHTDTQYF; DNA: TGTGCCAGCAGCATACGTTGGGGGTCCCCGGACAGGGAAGGTGAGGCACACACAGATACGCAGTATTTT
J: TRBJ1-1; V: TRBV6-5; D: -; size: -; CDR3: CASSYSGSKSDTEAFF; DNA: TGTGCCAGCAGTTACTCCGGGTCCAAATCGGACACTGAAGCTTTCTTT
J: TRBJ2-7; V: TRBV5-1; D: TRBD1; size: -; CDR3: CASSGQGELTGEQYF; DNA: TGCGCCAGCAGCGGACAGGGTGAATTAACGGGCGAGCAGTACTTC
J: TRBJ2-3; V: TRBV7-2; D: -; size: -; CDR3: CASSLAFDFYTDTQYF; DNA: TGTGCCAGCAGCTTAGCGTTTGACTTTTACACAGATACGCAGTATTTT
J: TRBJ2-5; V: TRBV20-1; D: -; size: few; CDR3: CSARLSLEKTQYF; DNA: TGCAGTGCTAGACTTAGTTTAGAGAAGACCCAGTACTTC
J: TRBJ2-1; V: TRBV6-2/TRBV6-3; D: -; size: few; CDR3: CASSRRDIEQFF; DNA: TGTGCCAGCAGTCGACGGGACATTGAGCAGTTCTTC
J: TRBJ2-5; V: TRBV5-1; D: TRBD2; size: -; CDR3: CASSSAEAGGLGETQYF; DNA: TGCGCCAGCAGCTCCGCTGAAGCGGGGGGGCTCGGAGAGACTCAGTACTTC
J: TRBJ2-5; V: TRBV4-3; D: TRBD2; size: -; CDR3: CASSQDPSGGPQETQYF; DNA: TGCGCCAGCAGCCAAGATCCTAGCGGGGGGCCCCAAGAGACCCAGTACTTC
J: TRBJ1-6; V: TRBV4-1; D: -; size: few; CDR3: CASSQDNVRGSVSSYNSPLHF; DNA: TGCGCCAGCAGCCAAGATAATGTCCGGGGGTCAGTAAGCTCCTATAATTCACCCCTCCACTTT
J: TRBJ1-1; V: TRBV3-1; D: -; size: -; CDR3: CASSPLQGWENTEAFF; DNA: TGTGCCAGCAGCCCCTTACAGGGTTGGGAGAACACTGAAGCTTTCTTT
J: TRBJ2-1; V: TRBV12-3/TRBV12-4; D: TRBD1; size: -; CDR3: CATTGEPQDNEQFF; DNA: TGTGCCACTACAGGGGAGCCCCAGGACAATGAGCAGTTCTTC
J: TRBJ2-3; V: TRBV9; D: -; size: many; CDR3: CASSVDNTDTQYF; DNA: TGTGCCAGCAGCGTAGATAACACAGATACGCAGTATTTT
J: TRBJ1-1; V: TRBV5-8; D: -; size: -; CDR3: CELRGRSRSNTEAFF; DNA: TGTGAACTCAGGGGAAGATCGAGGTCGAACACTGAAGCTTTCTTT
J: TRBJ2-1; V: TRBV11-3; D: -; size: -; CDR3: CASSPRSNFNNEQFF; DNA: TGTGCCAGCAGCCCTCGGTCGAATTTTAACAATGAGCAGTTCTTC
J: TRBJ1-2; V: TRBV24-1; D: -; size: many; CDR3: CATSAGYGYTF; DNA: TGTGCCACCAGTGCTGGCTATGGCTACACCTTC
J: TRBJ2-4; V: TRBV28; D: -; size: -; CDR3: CASSFSWGGTSVAKNIQYF; DNA: TGTGCCAGCAGTTTTTCTTGGGGTGGGACCTCCGTAGCCAAAAACATTCAGTACTTC
J: TRBJ2-6; V: TRBV20-1; D: TRBD2; size: few; CDR3: CSASGGASGANVLTF; DNA: TGCAGTGCTAGCGGGGGGGCTTCGGGGGCCAACGTCCTGACTTTC
J: TRBJ2-1; V: TRBV28; D: TRBD2; size: -; CDR3: CASSGPGTSREEQFF; DNA: TGTGCCAGCAGTGGCCCAGGGACCTCGCGGGAGGAGCAGTTCTTC
J: TRBJ2-3; V: TRBV5-1; D: -; size: -; CDR3: CASSLGTEYGGYF; DNA: TGCGCCAGCAGCTTGGGGACCGAATACGGAGGGTATTTT
J: TRBJ2-5; V: TRBV20-1; D: -; size: -; CDR3: CSARDPQGSLRGEQYF; DNA: TGCAGTGCTAGAGATCCCCAGGGGTCCCTGAGGGGGGAGCAGTACTTC
J: TRBJ1-2; V: TRBV7-9; D: TRBD1; size: -; CDR3: CVSSLGTVNYGYTF; DNA: TGTGTCAGCAGCCTCGGGACAGTTAACTATGGCTACACCTTC
J: TRBJ2-1; V: TRBV29-1; D: TRBD2; size: -; CDR3: CSVDNSGEETQFF; DNA: TGCAGCGTTGATAATAGCGGGGAAGAGACCCAGTTCTTC
J: TRBJ2-7; V: TRBV30; D: -; size: -; CDR3: CAWSFGPYEQYF; DNA: TGTGCCTGGAGTTTTGGGCCCTACGAGCAGTACTTC
J: TRBJ1-4; V: TRBV7-9; D: -; size: -; CDR3: CTSSLGQSNEKLFF; DNA: TGTACCAGCAGCTTAGGACAGAGTAATGAAAAACTGTTTTTT
J: TRBJ2-1; V: TRBV6-6; D: -; size: -; CDR3: CASSYHRSNEQFF; DNA: TGTGCCAGCAGTTACCACAGGAGCAATGAGCAGTTCTTC
J: TRBJ2-2; V: TRBV5-1; D: TRBD2; size: -; CDR3: CASSLVSGGLTGELFF; DNA: TGCGCCAGCAGCTTGGTTAGCGGGGGGCTCACCGGGGAGCTGTTTTTT
J: TRBJ2-5; V: TRBV7-9; D: -; size: few; CDR3: CASSFYKGNKETQYF; DNA: TGTGCCAGCAGCTTCTATAAGGGGAATAAAGAGACCCAGTACTTC
J: TRBJ2-7; V: TRBV7-9; D: TRBD1; size: -; CDR3: CASSFDRGNTYEQYF; DNA: TGTGCCAGCAGCTTCGACAGGGGGAACACCTACGAGCAGTACTTC